The 32 T cell receptor beta chains reported below all come from one sample, sequenced in a study of blood T cell repertoires in COVID-19. The repertoire was sequenced with immunoSEQ multiplex PCR; TCRdb's copy has only in-frame clones and lacks some. The sample records about 200,000 clones, more than 75% being singletons. The sequenced sample consisted of peripheral blood. These receptors were collected from a woman older than 75 with acute or convalescent COVID-19.

Only one count was recorded for this clone. A read error is possible here, since a much larger clone lies one base away. The rearrangement uses TRBV11-1 and TRBJ2-1, with 10 bases fitting TRBD2. Unmatched junction bases numbered 3, after V lost 1 base and J lost 6 bases. Germline-derived CDR1 and CDR2 are SGHAT and FQDESV (reference sequence). The CDR3 runs 15 residues. The DNA of the CDR3 is TGTGCCAGCAGCTTAGGGCTAGCGGGAGCCAATGAGCAGTTCTTC. It yields the protein CASSLGLAGANEQFF.

The chain employs TRBV7-2 and TRBJ2-1; the match to TRBD2 covers 8 bases. CDR1 and CDR2 (germline): SGHTA, FQGNSA. V lost 1 base and J lost 2; bases outside the gene matches: 1. The CDR3 has 15 residues. This CDR3 reads CASSLDSGAYNEQFF. The CDR3 nucleotides are TGTGCCAGCAGCTTAGATAGCGGGGCCTACAATGAGCAGTTCTTC. Together with reference TRBV7-2 and TRBJ2-1, the CDR3 gives the full variable domain: GAGVSQSPSNKVTEKGKDVELRCDPISGHTALYWYRQSLGQGLEFLIYFQGNSAPDKSGLPSDRFSAERTGGSVSTLTIQRTQQEDSAVYLCASSLDSGAYNEQFFGPGTRLTVL.

This clone was seen a handful of times. The chain employs TRBV12-5 and TRBJ2-7; TRBD1 agrees at 9 bases. This CDR3 is 19 amino acids long. Germline CDR1 reads LGHNT; CDR2 reads FRNRAP. V shed 3 bases, J shed 2 bases, and the junction held 17 bases outside the gene matches. DNA of the CDR3: TGTGCTAGTGGTTTTCGGGACAGGGTGGAGGTGGGAGATCCCTACGAGCAGTACTTC. This encodes CASGFRDRVEVGDPYEQYF.

The genes are TRBV27 and TRBJ1-2, with D perhaps TRBD1 (5 bases). Trimming stripped 0 bases from V and 14 bases from J, with 16 bases between. Germline loops: CDR1 MNHEY, CDR2 SMNVEV (reference sequence). The CDR3 sequence is 13 residues long. CDR3 DNA sequence: TGTGCCAGCAGTTTATCAGGATCAGGGCCGGTGACCTTC. It codes for CASSLSGSGPVTF.

The genes are TRBV28 and TRBJ1-6; TRBD1 aligns across 7 bases. CDR3 length equals 15 residues. The germline gives CDR1 MDHEN, CDR2 SYDVKM. The V and J ends lost 4 bases and 10 bases, in that order; junction bases with no gene match: 10. The CDR3 is CASSSRQGTQSPLHF. The CDR3 DNA is TGTGCCAGCAGTTCTAGACAGGGTACCCAGTCACCCCTCCACTTT.

The chain joins TRBV3-1 (or the pseudogene TRBV3-2) to TRBJ2-7; TRBD2 aligns across 9 bases. V lost 0 bases to trimming and J lost 2 bases; unmatched junction nucleotides: 8. The CDR3 spans 17 residues. Germline loops: CDR1 LGHDT, CDR2 YNNKEL (reference sequence). The CDR3 reads CASSQDLSTSGTYEQYF. In DNA, the CDR3 is TGTGCCAGCAGCCAAGATTTATCGACTAGCGGTACCTACGAGCAGTACTTC.

The chain combines TRBV11-3 with TRBJ2-1; D possibly corresponds to TRBD2 (6 bases). The CDR3 is 14 residues long. V dropped 1 base and J dropped 4 bases, with 8 bases sitting between them. Per germline, CDR1 SGHNT and CDR2 YENEEA. CDR3 sequence (DNA): TGTGCCAGCAGCTTAGGCCTAGCGTACAATGAGCAGTTCTTC. Encoded protein: CASSLGLAYNEQFF.

Only one count was recorded for this clone. V usage is TRBV7-2 and J usage is TRBJ1-5; no clear D. This CDR3 has 16 amino acids. The germline gives CDR1 SGHTA, CDR2 FQGNSA. The V end was cut by 5 bases, the J end by 6 bases, with 20 bases between. The CDR3 here is CASSTIPTESGQPQHF. The CDR3 DNA is TGTGCCAGCAGCACGATACCAACAGAGTCAGGTCAGCCCCAGCATTTT.

The chain has TRBV30 and TRBJ1-2; tentative D call: TRBD1 (5 bases). The ends were cut back, 2 bases at V and 4 bases at J, with 17 bases in the middle. This CDR3 comprises 15 residues. Germline CDR1 and CDR2: GTSNPN and SVGIG (reference sequence). The CDR3 reads CAWSTGRTNGYGYTF. CDR3 bases: TGTGCCTGGAGTACCGGCAGGACAAACGGCTATGGCTACACCTTC.

This clone was seen a single time. V usage is TRBV7-9 and J usage is TRBJ1-2; tentative D call: TRBD1 (6 bases). CDR1 SEHNR and CDR2 FQNEAQ come from the germline V gene (reference sequence). This CDR3 contains 11 residues. V was pared by 3 bases and J by 8 bases, with 7 bases between. CDR3 in amino acids: CASSLGAGYTF. The CDR3 DNA reads as TGTGCCAGCAGCTTGGGGGCGGGCTACACCTTC.

CDR3 in DNA: TGTGCCAGCGGCTCAAAAAAGGGACAGGGGACCAATTCACCCCTCCACTTT. It encodes CASGSKKGQGTNSPLHF. The V call is TRBV5-4, the J call TRBJ1-6; 10 positions agree with TRBD1. Germline V lookup: CDR1 SGHNT, CDR2 YYREEE (reference sequence). V was clipped by 7 bases and J by 7 bases; unmatched bases: 14. CDR3 size: 17 residues.

This chain uses TRBV7-2 with TRBJ1-1; possibly TRBD1 for D (6 bases). V was cut by 5 bases and J by 1 base, with 17 bases left in between. The CDR3 is 16 residues long. The germline V gene has CDR1 SGHTA and CDR2 FQGNSA. CDR3 residues: CASSPDRGAGNTEAFF. The CDR3 nucleotides are TGTGCCAGCAGCCCCGACCGGGGGGCGGGGAACACTGAAGCTTTCTTT.

The rearrangement uses TRBV2 and TRBJ1-3, with D perhaps TRBD1 (5 bases). Germline V lookup: CDR1 SNHLY, CDR2 FYNNEI. Trimming left V 6 bases short and J 3 bases short, with 12 bases between. CDR3 size: 14 residues. The CDR3, as DNA: TGTGCCAGCAGGAGTCAGGGAGGTGGAAACACCATATATTTT. Its translation is CASRSQGGGNTIYF.

The chain joins TRBV7-9 to TRBJ2-7; 8 bases are shared with TRBD2. The CDR3 covers 12 residues. CDR1 and CDR2 from the germline V gene are SEHNR and FQNEAQ (reference sequence). V was pared by 4 bases and J by 9 bases, with 5 bases of the junction left unmatched. CDR3 amino acids: CASSSGGEWQYF. The DNA of the CDR3 is TGTGCCAGCAGCTCGGGAGGGGAATGGCAGTACTTC.

J is TRBJ2-1 and V is TRBV27; 11 nucleotides line up with TRBD2. V was pared by 4 bases and J by 6 bases, with 5 bases of the junction left unmatched. Germline CDR1 reads MNHEY; CDR2 reads SMNVEV (reference sequence). CDR3 length: 15 residues. CDR3 nucleotide sequence: TGTGCCAGCAGTTCCCCGGGACTAGCGGTCAATGAGCAGTTCTTC. Protein sequence: CASSSPGLAVNEQFF.

The V and J genes are TRBV7-9 and TRBJ1-5; D unclear. CDR1 is SEHNR, CDR2 FQNEAQ, per germline (reference sequence). Trimming removed 5 bases from V and 5 bases from J, with 16 bases in between. The CDR3 is 15 residues long. CDR3 protein: CASSPGDGFDQPQHF. CDR3 DNA sequence: TGTGCCAGCAGCCCGGGAGACGGGTTTGATCAGCCCCAGCATTTT. Supplemented by reference TRBV7-9 and TRBJ1-5, the full variable domain reads DTGVSQNPRHKITKRGQNVTFRCDPISEHNRLYWYRQTLGQGPEFLTYFQNEAQLEKSRLLSDRFSAERPKGSFSTLEIQRTEQGDSAMYLCASSPGDGFDQPQHFGDGTRLSIL.

The V and J genes are TRBV6-5 and TRBJ1-2; 9 bases agree with TRBD1. The V segment lost 6 bases and the J segment 5 bases; nucleotides outside the gene matches: 10. The germline gives CDR1 MNHEY, CDR2 SVGAGI. There are 15 residues in the CDR3. The CDR3 DNA follows: TGTGCCAGCAGCATCGACAGGGGGAGGCTATATGGCTACACCTTC. Its translation: CASSIDRGRLYGYTF.

V gene TRBV6-5 combines with J gene TRBJ2-5, with D perhaps TRBD2 (6 bases). V lost 8 bases to trimming and J lost 5 bases, with 21 bases between them. The CDR3 is 15 residues long. The V gene's germline CDR1 is MNHEY and CDR2 SVGAGI. CDR3: CASSRQLASSETQYF. The DNA of the CDR3 is TGTGCCAGCTCCCGGCAGCTAGCGTCTTCCGAGACCCAGTACTTC.

The V call is TRBV7-6, the J call TRBJ2-5; no firm D call. The germline CDR1 and CDR2 sequences are SGHVS and FNYEAQ. The germline V and J ends were trimmed by 2 bases and 3 bases, with 7 bases remaining between them. The CDR3 spans 13 residues. The CDR3 is CASSLMQKETQYF. In nucleotides, the CDR3 is TGTGCCAGCAGCTTAATGCAGAAAGAGACCCAGTACTTC.

The V gene is TRBV5-1, the J gene TRBJ2-1, with TRBD2 matching 7 bases. Per germline, CDR1 SGHRS and CDR2 YFSETQ. CDR3 length: 14 residues. V lost 4 bases, J lost 2 bases, and 3 bases stayed unmatched. CDR3 in amino acids: CASSPSGAYNEQFF. CDR3 sequence (DNA): TGCGCCAGCAGCCCAAGCGGGGCCTACAATGAGCAGTTCTTC.

The chain links TRBV3-1 (or the pseudogene TRBV3-2) to TRBJ1-2; 8 bases fit TRBD1. The germline CDR1 and CDR2 sequences are LGHDT and YNNKEL (reference sequence). Losses at the gene ends were 0 bases for V and 6 bases for J; bases not matched to a gene: 3. The CDR3 totals 14 residues. CDR3 DNA: TGTGCCAGCAGCCAAGATGACAGGGGCCATGGCTACACCTTC. This gives the protein CASSQDDRGHGYTF.

The CDR3 loop reads CATTGGGRLNTEAFF. CDR3 nucleotides: TGTGCCACAACAGGGGGCGGACGGTTGAACACTGAAGCTTTCTTT. The rearrangement uses TRBV6-5 and TRBJ1-1, with TRBD1 matching over 9 bases. The germline V gene encodes CDR1 MNHEY and CDR2 SVGAGI. The V gene end was trimmed by 10 bases and the J gene end by 0 bases; junction bases not matched to a gene: 9. This CDR3 contains 15 residues.

This chain joins TRBV29-1 and TRBJ2-1, with TRBD2 matching over 8 bases. The germline gives CDR1 SQVTM, CDR2 ANQGSEA. The junction had 7 bases not matched to a gene; V was cut back by 6 bases and J by 0 bases. The CDR3 runs to 15 residues. The CDR3 reads CSVAGGGSSYNEQFF. The CDR3 nucleotides read TGCAGCGTCGCGGGGGGCGGGAGCTCCTACAATGAGCAGTTCTTC.

This clone was observed a few times. V and J are TRBV30 and TRBJ1-1; the D gene is possibly TRBD1 (5 bases). In germline, CDR1 is GTSNPN, CDR2 SVGIG (reference sequence). The CDR3 has 13 residues. V was shortened by 4 bases and J by 0 bases, with 9 bases between the two germline ends. CDR3 sequence: CAWTRQLNTEAFF. The CDR3 bases are TGTGCCTGGACGCGACAGTTGAACACTGAAGCTTTCTTT. The entire variable domain, with the rest obtained from reference TRBV30 and TRBJ1-1, is as follows: SQTIHQWPATLVQPVGSPLSLECTVEGTSNPNLYWYRQAAGRGLQLLFYSVGIGQISSEVPQNLSASRPQDRQFILSSKKLLLSDSGFYLCAWTRQLNTEAFFGQGTRLTVV.

Worth noting for this clone: Other nucleotide sequences from this sample produce the same CDR3. J is TRBJ2-1 and V is TRBV5-1, with TRBD2 identical over 13 bases. This CDR3 spans 16 amino acids. Germline lookup yields CDR1 SGHRS and CDR2 YFSETQ. V shed 0 bases, J shed 4 bases, and the junction held 1 base outside the gene matches. The CDR3 here is CASSLAGLAGYNEQFF. The CDR3 DNA reads as TGCGCCAGCAGCTTGGCGGGACTAGCGGGATACAATGAGCAGTTCTTC. The whole variable domain, filled in from reference TRBV5-1 and TRBJ2-1, reads KAGVTQTPRYLIKTRGQQVTLSCSPISGHRSVSWYQQTPGQGLQFLFEYFSETQRNKGNFPGRFSGRQFSNSRSEMNVSTLELGDSALYLCASSLAGLAGYNEQFFGPGTRLTVL.

The V gene is TRBV27, the J gene TRBJ1-2; 10 positions match TRBD1. Germline V CDR1 and CDR2: MNHEY, SMNVEV (reference sequence). Trimming cost V 6 bases and J 3 bases; bases outside gene matches: 7. The CDR3 length is 15 residues. The CDR3 loop reads CASSQAGQGHYGYTF. The CDR3 bases are TGTGCCAGCAGCCAAGCGGGACAGGGGCACTATGGCTACACCTTC.

This clone occurred a few times. This chain uses TRBV6-5 with TRBJ1-2, with unresolved D. V lost 2 bases and J 5 bases, leaving 15 bases between the germline ends. The CDR3 runs 15 residues. Germline lookup yields CDR1 MNHEY and CDR2 SVGAGI. Here the CDR3 DNA reads TGTGCCAGCAGTTACCGTACTGACCGAGGGTATGGCTACACCTTC. Its protein product is CASSYRTDRGYGYTF.

The chain couples TRBV19 to TRBJ2-7, with 11 bases fitting TRBD2. Germline V gene lookup returns CDR1 LNHDA and CDR2 SQIVND (reference sequence). This CDR3 region has 18 residues. Unmatched junction bases numbered 13, after V lost 6 bases and J lost 0 bases. The CDR3: CASSYSGTSGLSSYEQYF. CDR3 DNA: TGTGCCAGTAGCTATTCCGGGACTAGCGGACTCAGCTCCTACGAGCAGTACTTC.

The V and J genes are TRBV7-2 and TRBJ2-7, with 12 bases aligning to TRBD2. CDR1 is SGHTA, CDR2 FQGNSA, per germline. V gave up 2 bases and J gave up 4 bases; unmatched junction bases: 6. This CDR3 region has 16 residues. The CDR3 loop reads CASSLYLAGGPYEQYF. CDR3 in DNA: TGTGCCAGCAGCTTATATCTAGCGGGAGGGCCGTACGAGCAGTACTTC. Based on the CDR3 plus reference TRBV7-2 and TRBJ2-7, the full variable domain is GAGVSQSPSNKVTEKGKDVELRCDPISGHTALYWYRQSLGQGLEFLIYFQGNSAPDKSGLPSDRFSAERTGGSVSTLTIQRTQQEDSAVYLCASSLYLAGGPYEQYFGPGTRLTVT.

J is TRBJ1-2 and V is TRBV28; 7 bases are shared with TRBD1. Germline-derived CDR1 and CDR2 are MDHEN and SYDVKM. V lost 9 bases to trimming and J lost 4 bases; unmatched junction nucleotides: 14. The CDR3 totals 15 residues. DNA for the CDR3: TGTGCCAGTGGGACGACAGGGACAGTGCGCTATGGCTACACCTTC. Translating it yields CASGTTGTVRYGYTF.

The chain joins TRBV19 to TRBJ2-1; D call uncertain. The CDR3 contains 14 residues. Germline V gene data show CDR1 as LNHDA and CDR2 as SQIVND (reference sequence). Trimming stripped 4 bases from V and 0 bases from J, with 7 bases between. The CDR3 here is CASSRGVSYNEQFF. CDR3 in DNA: TGTGCCAGTAGTAGAGGAGTCTCCTACAATGAGCAGTTCTTC. The variable domain in full, with the rest retrieved from reference TRBV19 and TRBJ2-1, is DGGITQSPKYLFRKEGQNVTLSCEQNLNHDAMYWYRQDPGQGLRLIYYSQIVNDFQKGDIAEGYSVSREKKESFPLTVTSAQKNPTAFYLCASSRGVSYNEQFFGPGTRLTVL.

In this sample, this clone turned up once. V usage is TRBV4-1 and J usage is TRBJ1-4; possibly TRBD1 for D (5 bases). Germline loops: CDR1 MGHRA, CDR2 YSYEKL. The V end lost 3 bases, the J end lost 2 bases, and 19 bases lay between the germline ends. This CDR3 is 18 amino acids long. The CDR3 loop is CASSQLQVSLGTNEKLFF. CDR3 DNA sequence: TGCGCCAGCAGCCAGCTACAGGTTTCTCTCGGGACTAATGAAAAACTGTTTTTT.